This entry features one T cell receptor beta chain sequence. The protocol was immunoSEQ multiplex PCR, while the TCRdb copy is restricted to in-frame clones and leaves out a portion. The table records under 55,000 clones, roughly 92% of them present only once. The data were obtained in a study of T cell changes during pregnancy in multiple sclerosis. Germline V gene sequence: CDR1 MGHDK, CDR2 SYGVNS. Deletions cut 9 bases from V and 4 bases from J, with 12 bases between. This CDR3 comprises 12 residues. The sequencing here drew on CD4+ T cells from peripheral blood mononuclear cells, taken in the third trimester of pregnancy. The chain uses TRBV25-1 and TRBJ2-5, with D possibly TRBD2 on 6 matching bases. This clonotype originated in a female donor with multiple sclerosis, enrolled in a pregnancy study. The chain's CDR3 is CASGRGGETQYF. The CDR3 DNA reads as TGTGCCAGTGGGCGGGGCGGAGAGACCCAGTACTTC.